These 20 T cell receptor beta chains came from one sample sequenced in a study of cytomegalovirus exposure and HLA in healthy donors (dated by TCRdb to 2016 to 2017). Library preparation used the immunoSEQ multiplex PCR assay. For the multiplex PCR, a mixture combining 60 forward primers for TCR Vbeta segments and 13 reverse primers for TCR Jbeta segments was used. TCRdb provides this immuneACCESS table in a form limited to in-frame rearrangements. Some clones are lacking; in checked studies, under half of them reflect an unresolved V gene, and why the rest are absent is not known. The sample contains 100,000 or so clones, roughly 70% of them found a single time. 1% to 1.5% of the sample lies in the top ten. Sequencing was done on a sample of PBMCs. The receptors here all came from a man between 35 and 55 years old in good health and CMV-seronegative.

This sequence joins TRBV5-8 and TRBJ2-1; 13 bases align to TRBD2. The CDR3 has 17 residues. From germline, CDR1 is SGHTS and CDR2 YDEGEE. V gave up 0 bases and J gave up 4 bases; unmatched junction bases: 4. The CDR3 loop is CASSLGTSGSWYNEQFF. In nucleotides, the CDR3 is TGTGCCAGCAGCTTGGGGACTAGCGGGAGCTGGTACAATGAGCAGTTCTTC.

J is TRBJ1-1 and V is TRBV7-9; D remains ambiguous. Germline V lookup: CDR1 SEHNR, CDR2 FQNEAQ (reference sequence). The CDR3 runs to 16 residues. The V gene lost 2 bases and the J gene lost 7 bases, with 20 bases spanning the gap. The CDR3 DNA reads as TGTGCCAGCAGCTTAACCTACGGGGAGGGTTTCGGTGAAGCTTTCTTT. The encoded protein is CASSLTYGEGFGEAFF.

This rearrangement joins TRBV5-4 to TRBJ1-2; D possibly corresponds to TRBD1 (5 bases). V was trimmed by 1 base and J by 2 bases, leaving 6 bases between them. The CDR3 is made up of 13 amino acids. Germline CDR1 SGHNT, CDR2 YYREEE (reference sequence). CDR3 sequence: CASSLPGNYGYTF. As DNA, the CDR3 is TGTGCCAGCAGCTTGCCAGGGAACTATGGCTACACCTTC.

The chain has TRBV7-8 and TRBJ2-6, with 8 nucleotides matching TRBD1. CDR1 is SGHVS, CDR2 FQNEAQ, per germline. Trimming at V came to 5 bases and at J to 0 bases, leaving 6 bases not matched to a gene. The CDR3 covers 17 residues. The CDR3 protein is CASSGWGQDSGANVLTF. The CDR3 DNA follows: TGTGCCAGCAGCGGCTGGGGACAGGACTCTGGGGCCAACGTCCTGACTTTC.

The chain carries TRBV6-5 and TRBJ2-5; perhaps TRBD1 as D (5 bases). V shed 11 bases and J shed 4 bases, with 14 bases lying between them. Germline V gene data show CDR1 as MNHEY and CDR2 as SVGAGI. The CDR3 runs to 12 residues. The CDR3 DNA reads TGTGCCCCCAGGGCCGTTAGAGAGACCCAGTACTTC. This translates into CAPRAVRETQYF.

The V gene is TRBV7-9, the J gene TRBJ1-1; unclear D gene. Germline loops: CDR1 SEHNR, CDR2 FQNEAQ (reference sequence). Trimming removed 8 bases from V and 5 bases from J, with 15 bases in between. The CDR3 runs 13 residues. CDR3 nucleotides: TGTGCCAGCGGCATCGGTCGGGAAACTGAAGCTTTCTTT. Translated: CASGIGRETEAFF.

This clone has just a few counts. The chain recombines TRBV6-5 with TRBJ2-3; 8 bases line up with TRBD2. Germline CDR1 is MNHEY and CDR2 is SVGAGI. The CDR3 is 16 residues long. The V gene end was trimmed by 2 bases and the J gene end by 3 bases; junction bases not matched to a gene: 7. The CDR3 reads CASSYGAGGKTDTQYF. The DNA of the CDR3 is TGTGCCAGCAGTTACGGGGCGGGAGGAAAAACAGATACGCAGTATTTT.

The rearrangement links TRBV4-3 to TRBJ1-2; D remains unclear. The V end lost 1 base, the J end lost 4 bases, and 10 bases lay between the germline ends. There are 14 residues in the CDR3. Germline CDR1 and CDR2: LGHNA and YSLEER. CDR3 DNA sequence: TGCGCCAGCAGCCAAGCGAGGCAGACCTATGGCTACACCTTC. It specifies CASSQARQTYGYTF.

This chain joins TRBV19 and TRBJ1-5; tentative D call: TRBD1 (6 bases). Per germline, CDR1 LNHDA and CDR2 SQIVND (reference sequence). The CDR3 spans 14 residues. V was clipped by 9 bases and J by 0 bases, with 12 bases between them. This chain's CDR3 is CARTGIYSNQPQHF. The CDR3, as DNA: TGTGCCAGGACAGGAATTTATAGCAATCAGCCCCAGCATTTT.

The J gene is TRBJ1-1, the V gene TRBV28; perhaps TRBD1 as D (6 bases). Germline loops: CDR1 MDHEN, CDR2 SYDVKM. The CDR3 has 11 amino acids. V was trimmed by 7 bases and J by 7 bases, leaving 10 bases between them. The CDR3 reads CASTATGEAFF. CDR3 nucleotide sequence: TGTGCCAGCACTGCGACAGGTGAAGCTTTCTTT.

The rearrangement uses TRBV21-1 and TRBJ2-1; TRBD1 reflects the table's D call only, with no check against the DNA. TRBV21-1 is a recognized pseudogene. The CDR3 sequence is 14 residues long. For the CDR3, the DNA is TGTGCCAGCCGGACAGGGCGAACCTACAATGAGCAGTTCTTC. Translated, it gives CASRTGRTYNEQFF.

The chain recombines TRBV30 with TRBJ1-1, with D unclear. CDR1 GTSNPN and CDR2 SVGIG come from the germline V gene (reference sequence). The CDR3 consists of 13 residues. V lost 0 bases to trimming and J lost 1 base, with 6 bases between them. In DNA, the CDR3 is TGTGCCTGGAGTGTTCGGAGGAACACTGAAGCTTTCTTT. It codes for CAWSVRRNTEAFF.

V gene TRBV5-5 combines with J gene TRBJ2-7, with 8 positions matching TRBD1. Germline CDR1 and CDR2: SGHKS and YYEKEE (reference sequence). The V and J ends lost 4 bases and 3 bases, in that order; junction bases with no gene match: 12. There are 16 residues in the CDR3. This CDR3 is CASSLDTGTGFYEQYF. The CDR3 region has the DNA TGTGCCAGCAGCCTAGACACCGGGACAGGTTTCTACGAGCAGTACTTC.

This clone appeared a single time. The V call is TRBV28, the J call TRBJ1-4; possibly TRBD1 for D (6 bases). The germline gives CDR1 MDHEN, CDR2 SYDVKM. The CDR3 covers 15 residues. Trimming took off 2 bases at V and 2 bases at J, with 9 bases between the two ends. CDR3 in amino acids: CASSLAGETNEKLFF. The CDR3, as DNA: TGTGCCAGCAGTTTAGCAGGGGAGACTAATGAAAAACTGTTTTTT.

Remarks on this clone: At one of its ends the junction is not consistent with the germline gene, which may arise from a read error. The rearrangement uses TRBV7-9 and TRBJ1-2, with D perhaps TRBD1 (6 bases). The CDR3 spans 13 residues. Germline V gene sequence: CDR1 SEHNR, CDR2 FQNEAQ (reference sequence). Written as DNA, the CDR3 is TGTTCCAGCAGCCAAGGGGGTAGCTATGGCTACACCTTC. This codes for CSSSQGGSYGYTF.

This clone showed up just a few times. This chain connects TRBV5-1 to TRBJ1-6; D gene ambiguous. Germline CDR1 reads SGHRS; CDR2 reads YFSETQ. V gave up 5 bases and J gave up 5 bases, with 11 bases separating them. This CDR3 spans 14 amino acids. CDR3 sequence: CASSAGVNNSPLHF. CDR3 coding DNA: TGCGCCAGCAGTGCCGGGGTCAATAATTCACCCCTCCACTTT.

This chain connects TRBV28 to TRBJ1-2, with D unclear. CDR1 and CDR2 from the germline V gene are MDHEN and SYDVKM. V was shortened by 4 bases and J by 4 bases, with 10 bases between the two germline ends. The CDR3 consists of 13 residues. CDR3 coding DNA: TGTGCCAGCAGTTCCGGGGATGGCTATGGCTACACCTTC. Translation gives CASSSGDGYGYTF.

Here the CDR3 reads CASSLTGSGNTIYF. DNA for the CDR3: TGTGCCAGCAGTCTAACAGGGTCAGGAAACACCATATATTTT. The rearrangement uses TRBV6-6 and TRBJ1-3, with D perhaps TRBD1 (6 bases). Trimming stripped 5 bases from V and 4 bases from J, with 12 bases between. Looked up from germline, CDR1 is MNHNY and CDR2 is SVGAGI (reference sequence). This CDR3 region has 14 residues.

This clone was observed a few times. The chain links TRBV7-2 to TRBJ1-6, with a tentative D call TRBD1 (5 bases). From germline, CDR1 is SGHTA and CDR2 FQGNSA. CDR3 length: 15 amino acids. Trimming took off 5 bases at V and 7 bases at J, with 15 bases between the two ends. CDR3 loop: CASSRATAWNSPLHF. The CDR3 coding sequence is TGTGCCAGCAGCCGGGCGACAGCCTGGAATTCACCCCTCCACTTT.

The chain recombines TRBV19 with TRBJ1-5; D gene unclear. There are 16 residues in the CDR3. V was cut by 2 bases and J by 1 base, with 12 bases left in between. Germline loops: CDR1 LNHDA, CDR2 SQIVND (reference sequence). The CDR3, as DNA: TGTGCCAGTAGTATATTGGGCAGCCTAAGCAATCAGCCCCAGCATTTT. Its protein is CASSILGSLSNQPQHF. The full variable domain, rest sourced from reference TRBV19 and TRBJ1-5, is DGGITQSPKYLFRKEGQNVTLSCEQNLNHDAMYWYRQDPGQGLRLIYYSQIVNDFQKGDIAEGYSVSREKKESFPLTVTSAQKNPTAFYLCASSILGSLSNQPQHFGDGTRLSIL.